The following is a T cell receptor (beta chain) sequence with its context. Its target antigen remains unknown. Per-nucleotide qualities are absent, and no much larger clonotype sits a single base away. The same CDR3 can be traced to other DNA sequences in this sample. In the paper's terms, the treatment or condition label means: around 19 received Ad26.COV2.S at low or high dose, single or two shots; roughly five received placebo; per-sample allocation not given. For vaccine and placebo recipients, repertoires were sequenced using samples collected on day 63 after the first injection. Between 29 July and 7 August 2020, Cohort 1b enrolled 25 adults aged 18-55 years at one site in Boston, USA. Ad26.COV2.S consisted of a replication-incompetent adenovirus type 26 vector by which a prefusion-stabilized SARS-CoV-2 spike protein from the original Wuhan strain was expressed. The data are from a study of Ad26.COV2.S vaccination and SARS-CoV-2 variants (dated by TCRdb to about 2021). At the level of the whole study: Donors in the vaccine arm were drawn from COV1001, a multicentre, randomized, double-blind, placebo-controlled phase I-IIa trial testing Ad26.COV2.S in healthy adults. Ad26.COV2.S was administered intramuscularly at a dose of 5x10^10 or 1x10^11 viral particles, either as one shot or as two shots given 56 days apart. TCRbeta repertoire sequencing served as the tool for gauging how specific and how broad the SARS-CoV-2-reactive T cell receptors were following Ad26.COV2.S vaccination. The TCR-sequenced set comprised approximately 32 samples: some 20 Ad26.COV2.S vaccine recipients, 5 placebo recipients and 8 SARS-CoV-2 convalescent individuals. Trial participants were randomized into five groups of five, in which low-dose or high-dose Ad26.COV2.S was given once or twice, or placebo was given on both occasions. Throughout the experiments and outcome assessment, investigators stayed blinded to trial group allocation. What the research found in general, with its limitations: Vaccine and placebo recipients had comparable non-spike TCR breadth, which fits with the vaccine containing only spike. The study was not powered for comparison of responses between vaccine doses or regimens. The authors noted that total T cell responses may have been underestimated by the TCR breadth and depth analyses. After vaccination, spike-specific CD8+ and CD4+ T cell responses were reported to show substantial breadth. Ad26.COV2.S recipients had higher spike-specific TCR breadth than placebo recipients (P = 0.0014).

The immunoSEQ Assay was used to sequence TCRbeta CDR3 regions. After extraction, genomic DNA underwent amplification by bias-controlled multiplex PCR, followed by high-throughput sequencing. The authors processed their data as follows. Collapsing and filtering of sequences were performed to quantify the absolute abundance of each unique TCRbeta CDR3 region. T cell fraction was estimated by normalizing TCRbeta template counts to usable DNA, which was measured by amplifying reference genes present in all nucleated cells. Repertoire TCRs were annotated as SARS-CoV-2-specific when V gene, CDR3 amino acid sequence and J gene were exactly matched to a known reactive TCR set. The reference SARS-CoV-2 TCR set came from MIRA and was filtered for enrichment in COVID-19-positive ImmuneCODE repertoires, removing public or cross-reactive TCRs. Using the MIRA antigens, annotated TCRs were further analysed by specific ORF or by position within an ORF. Breadth was defined as the number of annotated unique rearrangements divided by the total number of unique productive rearrangements, and depth was defined as the summed frequency of the annotated unique rearrangements. Two-sided Wilcoxon rank-sum tests were applied when comparing TCR breadth between groups. This immuneACCESS table, as held by TCRdb, lists in-frame sequences with V and J called but not all clones. Of the missing ones, under half trace to an unresolved V gene in checked studies; the others have no known cause. Clone size and the V and J calls come from that table; the DNA yielded D and trimming. Across this sample there are hundreds of thousands of clones, with around 86% seen only once. The ten largest account for about 3.4% of the sample.

This clonotype originated in a person aged 18-60 years who received the Ad26.COV2.S COVID-19 vaccine or a placebo. This material consisted of peripheral blood, taken in a trial of Ad26.COV2.S vaccine versus placebo.

The DNA is as follows: TGCGCCAGCAGCTTACGACAGGGAGGTACTGAAGCTTTCTTT. This translates into CASSLRQGGTEAFF. The chain is encoded by TRBV5-1 joined to TRBJ1-1, and TRBD1 aligns with 7 junction nucleotides. The CDR3 sequence holds 14 residues, the cysteine and phenylalanine included. Only CDR3 DNA is held: 42 bases, read in frame from base 1. The CDR1 and CDR2 encoded by the germline V gene are SGHRS and YFSETQ. V lost 2 bases and J lost 5 bases, and the count of bases not matched to a germline gene is 6.